The 11 T cell receptor beta chains below come from one sample, sequenced in a study of blood T cell repertoires in COVID-19. The protocol was immunoSEQ multiplex PCR, while the TCRdb copy is restricted to in-frame clones and leaves out a portion. The profile shows around 70,000 clones, just under 85% of them singletons. The sample taken for sequencing was peripheral blood. The receptors shown here come from a man between 65 and 79 years old with acute or convalescent COVID-19.

The chain uses TRBV18 and TRBJ1-1; tentatively, D is TRBD1 (6 bases). V shed 8 bases and J shed 1 base, with 14 bases lying between them. Looked up from germline, CDR1 is KGHSH and CDR2 is LQKENI. This CDR3 spans 14 amino acids. In nucleotides, the CDR3 is TGTGCCAGCGCCTTGGGGGCGGGGAACACTGAAGCTTTCTTT. This codes for CASALGAGNTEAFF.

V and J are TRBV30 and TRBJ2-7; the D is unclear. The germline V and J ends were trimmed by 2 bases and 5 bases, with 4 bases remaining between them. CDR3 size: 10 residues. CDR1 GTSNPN and CDR2 SVGIG come from the germline V gene (reference sequence). CDR3: CAWSSDEQYF. DNA of the CDR3: TGTGCCTGGAGTTCCGACGAGCAGTACTTC.

This clone was counted once. V is TRBV28 and J is TRBJ2-1; D possibly corresponds to TRBD1 (6 bases). Trimming cost V 2 bases and J 9 bases, with 8 bases left between them. Looked up from germline, CDR1 is MDHEN and CDR2 is SYDVKM. The CDR3 loop spans 12 amino acids. The CDR3 loop reads CASSLQGSEQFF. In DNA, the CDR3 is TGTGCCAGCAGTTTACAGGGGAGTGAGCAGTTCTTC. The complete variable domain, with remaining parts taken from reference TRBV28 and TRBJ2-1, reads DVKVTQSSRYLVKRTGEKVFLECVQDMDHENMFWYRQDPGLGLRLIYFSYDVKMKEKGDIPEGYSVSREKKERFSLILESASTNQTSMYLCASSLQGSEQFFGPGTRLTVL.

This chain uses TRBV6-6 with TRBJ2-7, with TRBD1 matching over 12 bases. Germline assignment: CDR1 MNHNY and CDR2 SVGAGI (reference sequence). This CDR3 has 15 residues. Trimming removed 2 bases from V and 6 bases from J; junction bases left unmatched: 5. The CDR3 loop reads CASSYGGQGASEQYF. CDR3 nucleotide sequence: TGTGCCAGCAGTTACGGGGGACAGGGGGCGTCCGAGCAGTACTTC.

This chain uses TRBV20-1 with TRBJ2-7; 7 bases line up with TRBD1. The V segment lost 5 bases and the J segment 3 bases; nucleotides outside the gene matches: 1. This CDR3 is built from 11 residues. Per the germline V gene, CDR1 is DFQATT and CDR2 is SNEGSKA (reference sequence). CDR3 in DNA: TGCAGTGCTTGGGACAGCTACGAGCAGTACTTC. It specifies CSAWDSYEQYF.

The chain is built from TRBV5-1 and TRBJ2-5; 11 bases agree with TRBD2. Unmatched junction bases numbered 5, after V lost 5 bases and J lost 2 bases. CDR1 SGHRS and CDR2 YFSETQ come from the germline V gene. The CDR3 sequence is 15 residues long. CDR3 loop: CASSFGTSGQETQYF. In DNA form, the CDR3 reads TGCGCCAGCAGTTTCGGGACTAGCGGACAAGAGACCCAGTACTTC.

V gene TRBV10-1 combines with J gene TRBJ1-1, with 9 bases fitting TRBD1. Trimming removed 4 bases from V and 0 bases from J; junction bases left unmatched: 6. This CDR3 spans 16 amino acids. Germline CDR1 is WNHNN and CDR2 is SYGVQD (reference sequence). The CDR3 loop is CASSAGGTGMNTEAFF. DNA of the CDR3: TGCGCCAGCAGTGCTGGGGGGACAGGGATGAACACTGAAGCTTTCTTT.

The chain joins TRBV7-2 to TRBJ2-3, with unresolved D. Trimming took 1 base from V and 2 from J, leaving 10 bases between them. CDR3 size: 15 residues. Germline CDR1 and CDR2: SGHTA and FQGNSA. The CDR3 region is CASSLDRSTTDTQYF. The DNA for the CDR3 is TGTGCCAGCAGCTTAGATCGGTCTACCACAGATACGCAGTATTTT.

In its sample, this clone was seen once. The chain combines TRBV11-2 with TRBJ1-5, with 8 bases identical to TRBD1. The CDR3 covers 16 residues. CDR1 is SGHAT, CDR2 FQNNGV, per germline. The J segment lost 0 bases and the V segment lost 4 bases, leaving 5 bases of the junction unmatched. The CDR3 DNA reads as TGTGCCAGCAGCTCAATCCAGGGGGCTAGCAATCAGCCCCAGCATTTT. It specifies CASSSIQGASNQPQHF.

V is TRBV7-9 and J is TRBJ1-1, with 9 bases lining up with TRBD1. The CDR3 extends over 16 amino acids. J gave up 2 bases and V 5 bases, and 9 bases lay outside the gene matches. Germline loops: CDR1 SEHNR, CDR2 FQNEAQ (reference sequence). The DNA of the CDR3 is TGTGCCAGCAGCCCCCGGGACAGGGTCGTAAACACTGAAGCTTTCTTT. This encodes CASSPRDRVVNTEAFF. The complete variable domain, with remaining parts taken from reference TRBV7-9 and TRBJ1-1, reads DTGVSQNPRHKITKRGQNVTFRCDPISEHNRLYWYRQTLGQGPEFLTYFQNEAQLEKSRLLSDRFSAERPKGSFSTLEIQRTEQGDSAMYLCASSPRDRVVNTEAFFGQGTRLTVV.

This chain uses TRBV4-3 with TRBJ2-7; D is possibly TRBD1 (5 bases). Germline V gives CDR1 LGHNA, CDR2 YSLEER. The CDR3 has 13 amino acids. V was cut by 3 bases and J by 2 bases, with 8 bases left in between. The CDR3, as DNA: TGCGCCAGCAGCCAGACAGTAACCTACGAGCAGTACTTC. This sequence encodes CASSQTVTYEQYF.